This T cell receptor (beta chain) was observed in a study of regulatory T cells in long-lasting Graves disease. Study context: Persistent Graves' disease meant over 5 years of antithyroid drugs with positive TSH receptor antibodies.

General study results and limits: It is possible that accuracy was reduced by the small size of the sample. Rather than thyroid tissue, only peripheral blood underwent study. TCR diversity was lower in persistent Graves' patients (versus newly diagnosed ones).

Library construction for TCR beta used iRepertoire HTBI primers and Arm-PCR of CDR3 regions. MiXCR was run by TCRdb on the multiplex PCR reads, yielding one entry per CDR3 protein. The repertoire has about 660,000 distinct CDR3 sequences, around 30% of them found once; the top ten carry around 42%. Time point denoted: persistent/refractory GD, antithyroid drugs over 5 years with positive TRAb. After RNA was extracted from PBMCs, the TCR library was made from it. Remarks on this clonotype: Its antigen is currently unknown.

This CDR3 region has 15 residues. In germline, CDR1 is DFQATT, CDR2 SNEGSKA (reference sequence). Deletions cut 0 bases from V and 5 bases from J, with 16 bases between. The sample consisted of peripheral blood mononuclear cells (PBMCs), taken when the disease was refractory, from a patient treated with antithyroid drugs. The TCR originated in a female donor with Graves disease. The chain combines TRBV20-1 with TRBJ1-1; D may be TRBD1 (5 bases). The CDR3 sequence: CSARDRNRLPTEAFF. The DNA of the CDR3 is TGCAGTGCTAGAGATAGGAACAGGCTCCCAACTGAAGCTTTCTTT.